One sample yielded the 6 T cell receptor beta chains listed below, sequenced in a study of control samples from healthy donors and cancer patients. Profiling relied on immunoSEQ multiplex PCR, and the TCRdb table lists in-frame clones only, not all of them. The data show under 70,000 clones, 95% to 97% seen once. The sample was blood. These TCRs come from a woman aged 18-35 years in good health.

Here the CDR3 reads CASSLRWGRTGNQPQHF. CDR3 bases: TGTGCCAGCAGCTTGCGGTGGGGGCGAACGGGGAATCAGCCCCAGCATTTT. The chain couples TRBV5-8 to TRBJ1-5; D may be TRBD1 (6 bases). The germline gives CDR1 SGHTS, CDR2 YDEGEE. The CDR3 is 17 residues long. Trimming pared 1 base from V and 4 bases from J, leaving 18 bases between.

This chain links TRBV12-5 with TRBJ2-3; the match to TRBD2 covers 15 bases. V dropped 5 bases and J dropped 1; count of bases not matched to a gene: 4. This CDR3 is 17 amino acids long. Germline V lookup: CDR1 LGHNT, CDR2 FRNRAP. Here the CDR3 DNA reads TGTGCTAGTGGTAACCGGACTAGCGGGGGGGGCACAGATACGCAGTATTTT. It specifies CASGNRTSGGGTDTQYF.

The genes are TRBV18 and TRBJ2-2; a weak D match, TRBD1 (5 bases). This CDR3 contains 14 residues. V lost 2 bases and J lost 5, with 9 bases in between. In germline, CDR1 is KGHSH, CDR2 LQKENI. The CDR3 reads CASSPGKGTGELFF. The CDR3 DNA reads as TGTGCCAGCTCACCAGGGAAGGGGACCGGGGAGCTGTTTTTT.

The CDR3 spells CASSRGGTDTQYF. The CDR3 DNA sequence: TGTGCCAGCTCAAGGGGGGGGACAGATACGCAGTATTTT. The V and J genes are TRBV2 and TRBJ2-3, with D maybe TRBD2 (7 bases). The length of the CDR3 is 13 residues. V shed 8 bases and J shed 3 bases, with 12 bases lying between them. Germline V gene sequence: CDR1 SNHLY, CDR2 FYNNEI.

The chain links TRBV24-1 to TRBJ1-4, with 9 nucleotides matching TRBD1. Losses at the gene ends were 8 bases for V and 7 bases for J; bases not matched to a gene: 7. There are 14 residues in the CDR3. Looked up from germline, CDR1 is KGHDR and CDR2 is SFDVKD. CDR3 in DNA: TGTGCCACCAAGGACGGGACAGGGAGTGAAAAACTGTTTTTT. It specifies CATKDGTGSEKLFF.

This rearrangement joins TRBV12-3 or TRBV12-4 to TRBJ1-1; TRBD1 matches 9 bases. This CDR3 spans 13 amino acids. Trimming removed 6 bases from V and 5 bases from J; junction bases left unmatched: 4. Here the CDR3 DNA reads TGTGCCAGCAGCGCGGACAGGGGAACTGAAGCTTTCTTT. Amino acids: CASSADRGTEAFF.